Listed below are T cell receptor beta chains from one sample, sequenced in a study of blood T cell repertoires in COVID-19. Assay: immunoSEQ multiplex PCR; the TCRdb copy retains only in-frame clones and omits some. This table has 60,000 to 65,000 clones, approximately 88% appearing once. The sequenced material came from peripheral blood. These receptors originate from a middle-aged man with active COVID-19. Each CDR3 is given with its conserved first and last residue. The order of the fields is V gene, D gene, J gene, clone size, CDR3 protein, CDR3 DNA. The D gene is left open where the match is weak. Expanded clones are given a class, and other clones once, few, many or no size at all.

v_gene: TRBV12-3/TRBV12-4
d_gene: NA
j_gene: TRBJ1-1
abundance: NA
CDR3aa: CASTSVEVTEAFF
CDR3nt: TGTGCCAGCACCTCGGTGGAGGTAACTGAAGCTTTCTTT

v_gene: TRBV7-9
d_gene: NA
j_gene: TRBJ2-7
abundance: NA
CDR3aa: CASRPPVGEDEQYF
CDR3nt: TGTGCCAGCAGGCCACCTGTAGGGGAGGACGAGCAGTACTTC

v_gene: TRBV18
d_gene: NA
j_gene: TRBJ1-3
abundance: NA
CDR3aa: CASSPIAGQGSGNTIYF
CDR3nt: TGTGCCAGCTCACCAATAGCGGGCCAGGGCTCTGGAAACACCATATATTTT

v_gene: TRBV18
d_gene: NA
j_gene: TRBJ2-7
abundance: NA
CDR3aa: CASSLYWAYEQYF
CDR3nt: TGTGCCAGCTCATTATACTGGGCTTACGAGCAGTACTTC

v_gene: TRBV2
d_gene: NA
j_gene: TRBJ1-1
abundance: NA
CDR3aa: CASLWEGNTEAFF
CDR3nt: TGTGCCAGCCTATGGGAGGGGAACACTGAAGCTTTCTTT

v_gene: TRBV19
d_gene: TRBD1
j_gene: TRBJ1-1
abundance: NA
CDR3aa: CASGRTGGTEAFF
CDR3nt: TGTGCCAGTGGCAGGACAGGGGGCACTGAAGCTTTCTTT

v_gene: TRBV6-5
d_gene: TRBD1
j_gene: TRBJ1-2
abundance: NA
CDR3aa: CASISDRWANTF
CDR3nt: TGTGCCAGCATCTCGGACAGGTGGGCTAATACCTTC

v_gene: TRBV5-6
d_gene: NA
j_gene: TRBJ2-5
abundance: NA
CDR3aa: CASSLGQGGETQYF
CDR3nt: TGTGCCAGCAGCTTGGGGCAGGGCGGTGAGACCCAGTACTTC

v_gene: TRBV5-6
d_gene: NA
j_gene: TRBJ1-5
abundance: NA
CDR3aa: CASSFRGQNQPQHF
CDR3nt: TGTGCCAGCAGCTTCAGGGGACAAAATCAGCCCCAGCATTTT

v_gene: TRBV18
d_gene: NA
j_gene: TRBJ2-2
abundance: NA
CDR3aa: CASSTKEGNTGELFF
CDR3nt: TGTGCCAGCTCAACCAAGGAGGGGAACACCGGGGAGCTGTTTTTT

v_gene: TRBV7-3
d_gene: NA
j_gene: TRBJ2-1
abundance: NA
CDR3aa: CASSLLGRVLFF
CDR3nt: TGTGCCAGCAGCTTATTAGGTCGGGTACTATTCTTC

v_gene: TRBV4-2
d_gene: NA
j_gene: TRBJ2-1
abundance: once
CDR3aa: CASSRRERLTEQFF
CDR3nt: TGTGCCAGCAGCCGAAGAGAACGGTTAACTGAGCAGTTCTTC

v_gene: TRBV25-1
d_gene: NA
j_gene: TRBJ1-1
abundance: once
CDR3aa: CASRYSTNTEAFF
CDR3nt: TGTGCCAGCAGATACAGTACGAACACTGAAGCTTTCTTT

v_gene: TRBV30
d_gene: NA
j_gene: TRBJ1-6
abundance: NA
CDR3aa: CAWRGGQPESPLHF
CDR3nt: TGTGCCTGGAGGGGTGGACAGCCGGAGTCACCCCTCCACTTT

v_gene: TRBV10-1
d_gene: NA
j_gene: TRBJ1-2
abundance: NA
CDR3aa: CARGGTRNYGYTF
CDR3nt: TGCGCCAGGGGAGGAACAAGAAATTATGGCTACACCTTC

v_gene: TRBV30
d_gene: TRBD1
j_gene: TRBJ1-4
abundance: once
CDR3aa: CAGSRTGGLTNEKLFF
CDR3nt: TGTGCCGGGAGCCGGACAGGGGGCCTGACTAATGAAAAACTGTTTTTT

v_gene: TRBV4-1
d_gene: TRBD1
j_gene: TRBJ1-4
abundance: few
CDR3aa: CASSQDRDRDYATNEKLFF
CDR3nt: TGCGCCAGCAGCCAAGACCGTGACAGGGATTATGCAACTAATGAAAAACTGTTTTTT

v_gene: TRBV4-1
d_gene: TRBD1
j_gene: TRBJ1-2
abundance: NA
CDR3aa: CASSLPPDRAPYGYTF
CDR3nt: TGCGCCAGCAGCCTTCCTCCCGACAGGGCTCCCTATGGCTACACCTTC

v_gene: TRBV5-1
d_gene: TRBD1
j_gene: TRBJ1-1
abundance: few
CDR3aa: CASSNDHGPGGTEAFF
CDR3nt: TGCGCCAGCAGCAACGACCACGGTCCAGGGGGCACTGAAGCTTTCTTT

v_gene: TRBV7-2
d_gene: TRBD2
j_gene: TRBJ2-5
abundance: once
CDR3aa: CASSPDRTRIQETQYF
CDR3nt: TGTGCCAGCAGCCCGGATCGGACTAGAATACAAGAGACCCAGTACTTC

v_gene: TRBV3-1/TRBV3-2
d_gene: NA
j_gene: TRBJ1-1
abundance: NA
CDR3aa: CASSQGLLEAFF
CDR3nt: TGTGCCAGCAGCCAGGGACTCTTAGAAGCTTTCTTT

v_gene: TRBV6-5
d_gene: NA
j_gene: TRBJ1-1
abundance: NA
CDR3aa: CASSRRTEAFF
CDR3nt: TGTGCCAGCTCCCGGAGGACTGAAGCTTTCTTT

v_gene: TRBV3-1/TRBV3-2
d_gene: NA
j_gene: TRBJ1-2
abundance: once
CDR3aa: CASSQGGGCGYTF
CDR3nt: TGTGCCAGCAGCCAGGGGGGGGGTTGCGGCTACACCTTC

v_gene: TRBV6-5
d_gene: NA
j_gene: TRBJ1-1
abundance: once
CDR3aa: CASRQGKSSEAFF
CDR3nt: TGTGCCAGCAGGCAGGGGAAGAGTTCTGAAGCTTTCTTT

v_gene: TRBV3-1/TRBV3-2
d_gene: NA
j_gene: TRBJ2-5
abundance: NA
CDR3aa: CASSQEGRETQYF
CDR3nt: TGTGCCAGCAGCCAAGAAGGGAGAGAGACCCAGTACTTC

v_gene: TRBV9
d_gene: NA
j_gene: TRBJ2-5
abundance: NA
CDR3aa: CASSSATGTRGGTQYF
CDR3nt: TGTGCCAGCAGCTCTGCAACCGGGACTCGAGGAGGGACCCAGTACTTC

v_gene: TRBV12-2
d_gene: NA
j_gene: TRBJ2-7
abundance: few
CDR3aa: CASSLGHYEQYF
CDR3nt: TGTGCAAGCAGTCTTGGCCATTACGAGCAGTACTTC

v_gene: TRBV10-3
d_gene: NA
j_gene: TRBJ1-1
abundance: NA
CDR3aa: CAISVARPGTEAFF
CDR3nt: TGTGCCATCAGTGTAGCCCGCCCTGGCACTGAAGCTTTCTTT

v_gene: TRBV16
d_gene: NA
j_gene: TRBJ1-4
abundance: NA
CDR3aa: CASSRRGGTNEKLFF
CDR3nt: TGTGCCAGCAGCCGCCGGGGGGGCACTAATGAAAAACTGTTTTTT

v_gene: TRBV30
d_gene: TRBD2
j_gene: TRBJ2-5
abundance: NA
CDR3aa: CAWSVAGARETQYF
CDR3nt: TGTGCCTGGAGTGTAGCGGGGGCTCGAGAGACCCAGTACTTC

v_gene: TRBV7-9
d_gene: TRBD2
j_gene: TRBJ2-5
abundance: NA
CDR3aa: CASSLGLAGGRPQETQYF
CDR3nt: TGTGCCAGCAGCTTAGGGTTAGCGGGGGGGCGACCCCAAGAGACCCAGTACTTC